The table lists the clone carrying this TCR beta chain with many counts. Exclusions: uncontrolled infection, other autoimmune disease, pregnancy, lactation. The investigators amplified TCR beta CDR3 regions from RNA transcripts. The HTBI primer set was used in a first-round RT-PCR of the TCR CDR3. MiXCR, applied by TCRdb to the multiplex PCR reads, yields one record per CDR3 protein. Of over 150,000 distinct CDR3 sequences listed, over 15% were seen once; the top ten hold 25% to 30%. V was cut by 6 bases and J by 6 bases, with 15 bases left in between. The CDR3 is 14 residues long. The entry originates in a study of T cells in Graves' hyperthyroidism and ophthalmopathy.

V usage is TRBV12-3 or TRBV12-4 and J usage is TRBJ1-5; D perhaps matches TRBD1 (5 bases). This clonotype originated in a woman aged 45-65 years with Graves' hyperthyroidism. What was sequenced was blood. The CDR3 region has the DNA TGTGCCAGCAGCCTAAGGCAGGGTGGTCAGCCCCAGCATTTT. Residues: CASSLRQGGQPQHF.